These 27 T cell receptor beta chains were all obtained from the same sample, sequenced in a study of CD8+ T cells in alopecia areata. It was cDNA, reverse transcribed from extracted RNA, that served as the sequencing template. Only in-frame clones appear in the TCRdb table, and some are missing; sequencing was by immunoSEQ multiplex PCR. The sample contains fewer than 150,000 clones, approximately 59% of which appear only once. Treatment given: oral pan-JAK inhibitor, 5-10 mg twice daily. The sample consisted of CD8+ T cells sorted from blood, taken at week 4, from a patient treated with tofacitinib. The receptors were sampled from a human donor with alopecia areata.

The rearrangement links TRBV9 to TRBJ1-5; TRBD1 matches at 7 bases. CDR3 length: 15 amino acids. CDR1 and CDR2 from the germline V gene are SGDLS and YYNGEE. The V segment lost 0 bases and the J segment 3 bases; nucleotides outside the gene matches: 3. CDR3 residues: CASSVGDSLNQPQHF. CDR3 nucleotide sequence: TGTGCCAGCAGCGTAGGGGACAGCCTCAATCAGCCCCAGCATTTT.

This clone was seen once. An end of the junction does not agree with germline; a read error may underlie this. V usage is TRBV20-1 and J usage is TRBJ1-4, with D hard to call. Germline CDR1 reads DFQATT; CDR2 reads SNEGSKA (reference sequence). The CDR3 totals 8 residues. The CDR3 nucleotides are TGCAGTGTTCATCCGGAAACGTTT. Translation gives CSVHPETF.

The chain recombines TRBV29-1 with TRBJ1-2; D is unclear. Germline CDR1 reads SQVTM; CDR2 reads ANQGSEA. This CDR3 is 13 amino acids long. V was clipped by 0 bases and J by 6 bases, with 11 bases between them. The CDR3 DNA follows: TGCAGCGTTGAAGACAGCCCTTCGGATGGCTACACCTTC. Its translation is CSVEDSPSDGYTF.

The chain uses TRBV6-1 and TRBJ2-7; 7 bases line up with TRBD2. Looked up from germline, CDR1 is MNHNS and CDR2 is SASEGT. V was clipped by 6 bases and J by 5 bases; unmatched bases: 7. The CDR3 consists of 13 residues. In DNA form, the CDR3 reads TGTGCCAGCAGAATACCGACTAGCAACGAGCAGTACTTC. Translated: CASRIPTSNEQYF.

The gene calls are TRBV4-1 and TRBJ2-3, with a weak D call TRBD2 (5 bases). Germline CDR1 is MGHRA and CDR2 is YSYEKL. The CDR3 has 16 residues. Trimming pared 0 bases from V and 0 bases from J, leaving 10 bases between. The CDR3 DNA follows: TGCGCCAGCAGCCAAGAACCGCGCGGGAGCACAGATACGCAGTATTTT. This codes for CASSQEPRGSTDTQYF.

CDR3: CASSTGTGLYGYTF. The CDR3 coding sequence is TGTGCCAGCAGTACCGGGACAGGCCTCTATGGCTACACCTTC. This sequence joins TRBV27 and TRBJ1-2; 8 nucleotides agree with TRBD1. The length of the CDR3 is 14 residues. J lost 4 bases, V lost 5 bases, and 6 bases had no gene match. Looked up from germline, CDR1 is MNHEY and CDR2 is SMNVEV (reference sequence).

V and J are TRBV11-2 and TRBJ2-5; 9 nucleotides match TRBD2. Trimming cost V 5 bases and J 6 bases; bases outside gene matches: 10. The germline V gene has CDR1 SGHAT and CDR2 FQNNGV. This CDR3 has 15 residues. CDR3 bases: TGTGCCAGCAGCCCAGGGCGGGGGGGCTGGAAGACCCAGTACTTC. Its translation: CASSPGRGGWKTQYF. Variable domain in full (rest from reference TRBV11-2 and TRBJ2-5): EAGVAQSPRYKIIEKRQSVAFWCNPISGHATLYWYQQILGQGPKLLIQFQNNGVVDDSQLPKDRFSAERLKGVDSTLKIQPAKLEDSAVYLCASSPGRGGWKTQYFGPGTRLLVL.

This clone turned up a few times. The J gene is TRBJ1-1, the V gene TRBV29-1; a weak D match, TRBD1 (5 bases). The CDR3 extends over 15 amino acids. Germline CDR1 and CDR2: SQVTM and ANQGSEA. The CDR3 loop is CAGGGRVVSDTEAFF. In DNA form, the CDR3 reads TGCGCGGGAGGCGGCAGGGTAGTTTCGGACACTGAAGCTTTCTTT.

The CDR3 reads CAWASTDTQYF. In DNA form, the CDR3 reads TGTGCCTGGGCTAGCACAGATACGCAGTATTTT. The chain recombines TRBV30 with TRBJ2-3; unclear D gene. Germline V lookup: CDR1 GTSNPN, CDR2 SVGIG (reference sequence). The CDR3 runs to 11 residues. Trimming removed 5 bases at V and 0 bases at J, with 3 bases between. Together with reference TRBV30 and TRBJ2-3, the CDR3 gives the full variable domain: SQTIHQWPATLVQPVGSPLSLECTVEGTSNPNLYWYRQAAGRGLQLLFYSVGIGQISSEVPQNLSASRPQDRQFILSSKKLLLSDSGFYLCAWASTDTQYFGPGTRLTVL.

The chain links TRBV2 to TRBJ2-2, with D perhaps TRBD2 (6 bases). The V and J ends lost 6 bases and 5 bases respectively, with 13 bases between them. The CDR3 spans 14 residues. In germline, CDR1 is SNHLY, CDR2 FYNNEI. CDR3: CASSRDFGTGELFF. DNA of the CDR3: TGTGCCAGCAGCCGGGACTTCGGGACCGGGGAGCTGTTTTTT. Supplemented by reference TRBV2 and TRBJ2-2, the full variable domain reads EPEVTQTPSHQVTQMGQEVILRCVPISNHLYFYWYRQILGQKVEFLVSFYNNEISEKSEIFDDQFSVERPDGSNFTLKIRSTKLEDSAMYFCASSRDFGTGELFFGEGSRLTVL.

The genes are TRBV29-1 and TRBJ2-7; the D gene could be TRBD1 or TRBD2 (5 bases each). The CDR3 is made up of 13 amino acids. The germline gives CDR1 SQVTM, CDR2 ANQGSEA. V was pared by 5 bases and J by 2 bases, with 13 bases between. CDR3 protein: CSVFGTGPYEQYF. Here the CDR3 DNA reads TGCAGCGTTTTCGGGACGGGCCCCTACGAGCAGTACTTC.

This clone was picked up a small number of times. This chain connects TRBV30 to TRBJ1-2; D possibly corresponds to TRBD1 (5 bases). Germline lookup yields CDR1 GTSNPN and CDR2 SVGIG (reference sequence). The ends were cut back, 2 bases at V and 2 bases at J, with 18 bases in the middle. CDR3 size: 16 residues. The CDR3 region has the DNA TGTGCCTGGAGTCAGATCGAGGGGCTGGGGAACTATGGCTACACCTTC. This codes for CAWSQIEGLGNYGYTF. Combining the CDR3 with reference TRBV30 and TRBJ1-2 gives the whole variable domain SQTIHQWPATLVQPVGSPLSLECTVEGTSNPNLYWYRQAAGRGLQLLFYSVGIGQISSEVPQNLSASRPQDRQFILSSKKLLLSDSGFYLCAWSQIEGLGNYGYTFGSGTRLTVV.

The chain joins TRBV29-1 to TRBJ2-7; D may be TRBD2 (6 bases). From germline, CDR1 is SQVTM and CDR2 ANQGSEA. The V end lost 7 bases, the J end lost 1 base, and 8 bases lay between the germline ends. The length of the CDR3 is 11 residues. The CDR3 coding sequence is TGCAGCGCTGCGGGGTCCTACGAGCAGTACTTC. Translation gives CSAAGSYEQYF.

This chain's CDR3 is CSAFTDTQYF. In DNA, the CDR3 is TGCAGTGCCTTCACAGATACGCAGTATTTT. The gene calls are TRBV20-1 and TRBJ2-3; D is unresolved. Trimming shortened V by 6 bases and J by 2 bases, and 3 bases separated the two germline ends. Germline loops: CDR1 DFQATT, CDR2 SNEGSKA (reference sequence). This CDR3 has 10 residues.

A few counts support this clone. This chain links TRBV29-1 with TRBJ2-7, with 7 bases fitting TRBD1. Per germline, CDR1 SQVTM and CDR2 ANQGSEA. J was trimmed by 3 bases and V by 4 bases; bases with no gene match: 3. The CDR3 contains 12 residues. The CDR3 DNA reads TGCAGCGTTGCCGGGACAGACTACGAGCAGTACTTC. Amino acids: CSVAGTDYEQYF.

The V and J genes are TRBV29-1 and TRBJ2-3; TRBD2 matches 9 bases. The germline CDR1 and CDR2 sequences are SQVTM and ANQGSEA. Germline trimming cut 3 bases from V and 2 bases from J; bases unmatched to any gene: 9. The CDR3 has 16 residues. The CDR3 DNA follows: TGCAGCGTTGACGCCGCTAGCGGGGCGTACACAGATACGCAGTATTTT. As protein: CSVDAASGAYTDTQYF.

The chain links TRBV10-3 to TRBJ2-5; perhaps TRBD1 as D (6 bases). The V end lost 3 bases, the J end lost 1 base, and 9 bases lay between the germline ends. Germline CDR1 ENHRY, CDR2 SYGVKD. There are 14 residues in the CDR3. The CDR3 sequence: CAISDLDSQETQYF. In DNA, the CDR3 is TGTGCCATCAGTGACCTGGACAGCCAAGAGACCCAGTACTTC.

This chain uses TRBV29-1 with TRBJ1-4, with 9 bases that match TRBD1. CDR1 and CDR2 (germline): SQVTM, ANQGSEA. The CDR3 length is 13 residues. V shed 4 bases and J 8 bases; nucleotides not matched to a gene: 5. The CDR3 is CSVVGQGQEKLFF. Here the CDR3 DNA reads TGCAGCGTTGTGGGACAGGGTCAAGAAAAACTGTTTTTT.

The CDR3 DNA reads TGTGCCAGCAGGGGGTACACCGGGGAGCTGTTTTTT. It specifies CASRGYTGELFF. The V gene is TRBV27, the J gene TRBJ2-2; D remains unclear. The CDR3 covers 12 residues. Trimming took off 6 bases at V and 3 bases at J, with 5 bases between the two ends. Germline CDR1 MNHEY, CDR2 SMNVEV (reference sequence).

This clone was seen a handful of times. The chain joins TRBV29-1 to TRBJ1-2, with no clear D. Deletions cut 6 bases from V and 4 bases from J, with 12 bases between. Germline V gives CDR1 SQVTM, CDR2 ANQGSEA. CDR3 size: 12 residues. CDR3 loop: CSVALDGYGYTF. The CDR3 DNA reads as TGCAGCGTCGCCTTGGACGGCTATGGCTACACCTTC.

The chain uses TRBV6-5 and TRBJ1-3; TRBD1 matches at 8 bases. The CDR3 extends over 15 amino acids. After removal of 5 bases from V and 7 bases from J, the junction contained 10 bases not matched to a gene. Germline CDR1 and CDR2: MNHEY and SVGAGI. CDR3 DNA sequence: TGTGCCAGCAGTCTTCGACAGGGGAGTTATAACACCATATATTTT. Translated: CASSLRQGSYNTIYF.

The chain combines TRBV27 with TRBJ2-3; 7 bases fit TRBD2. With V trimmed by 1 base and J by 2 bases, 3 bases remained unmatched. This CDR3 contains 15 residues. Germline V gives CDR1 MNHEY, CDR2 SMNVEV (reference sequence). In nucleotides, the CDR3 is TGTGCCAGCAGTTTATTCGGGGGGAACACAGATACGCAGTATTTT. Amino acids: CASSLFGGNTDTQYF.

V gene TRBV6-5 combines with J gene TRBJ2-3; D not certain. Germline V gene data show CDR1 as MNHEY and CDR2 as SVGAGI. This CDR3 comprises 14 residues. Trimming removed 5 bases from V and 1 base from J, with 10 bases in between. CDR3 residues: CASSVVLGTDTQYF. CDR3 nucleotide sequence: TGTGCCAGCAGTGTGGTCCTGGGCACAGATACGCAGTATTTT.

The rearrangement joins TRBV29-1 to TRBJ1-1, with 8 bases fitting TRBD1. Germline CDR1 is SQVTM and CDR2 is ANQGSEA. V shed 2 bases and J 0 bases; nucleotides not matched to a gene: 8. The CDR3 extends over 16 amino acids. The CDR3 DNA reads TGCAGCGTTGAACCAGGGGGCGCCTCCGTGAACACTGAAGCTTTCTTT. Translated: CSVEPGGASVNTEAFF.

V usage is TRBV14 and J usage is TRBJ1-6; 7 nucleotides match TRBD1. The length of the CDR3 is 16 residues. Germline assignment: CDR1 SGHDN and CDR2 FVKESK. J gave up 5 bases and V 5 bases, and 9 bases lay outside the gene matches. As DNA, the CDR3 is TGTGCCAGCAGCTACCCCGGGACAGACAATAATTCACCCCTCCACTTT. It translates to CASSYPGTDNNSPLHF. The whole variable domain, remainder taken from reference TRBV14 and TRBJ1-6, is EAGVTQFPSHSVIEKGQTVTLRCDPISGHDNLYWYRRVMGKEIKFLLHFVKESKQDESGMPNNRFLAERTGGTYSTLKVQPAELEDSGVYFCASSYPGTDNNSPLHFGNGTRLTVT.

This sequence joins TRBV2 and TRBJ1-1, with D unresolved. V lost 2 bases and J lost 0, with 4 bases in between. In germline, CDR1 is SNHLY, CDR2 FYNNEI. The CDR3 is 13 residues long. In DNA, the CDR3 is TGTGCCAGCAGTGAAAGGTTGAACACTGAAGCTTTCTTT. It codes for CASSERLNTEAFF.

The genes are TRBV6-5 and TRBJ2-7; tentatively, D is TRBD1 (5 bases). V lost 5 bases, J lost 3 bases, and 11 bases lay in between. Germline V gives CDR1 MNHEY, CDR2 SVGAGI. The CDR3 covers 13 residues. Here the CDR3 DNA reads TGTGCCAGCAGTGAGTACAGGCTCTACGAGCAGTACTTC. Its translation: CASSEYRLYEQYF.